Listed here are 32 T cell receptor beta chains from one sample, sequenced in a study of neurological immune-mediated disorders. TCRdb reprocessed the 5' RACE reads via MiXCR and lists one record per CDR3 protein. The sample consists of roughly 70,000 distinct CDR3 sequences, about 4% of them appearing once. Source material: PBMCs. The receptors were gathered from a man aged 25 to 45 with multiple sclerosis.

This clonotype showed up many times. The chain has TRBV20-1 and TRBJ2-5, with TRBD1 as a possible D gene (5 bases). The CDR3 has 14 amino acids. The germline V gene has CDR1 DFQATT and CDR2 SNEGSKA (reference sequence). With 3 bases removed from V and 1 base from J, the gap between germline ends came to 12 bases. This CDR3 reads CSASTGRIQETQYF. The CDR3 DNA reads as TGCAGTGCTAGTACAGGACGTATCCAAGAGACCCAGTACTTC.

This clonotype was detected many times. V and J are TRBV5-1 and TRBJ2-2; the D call may be TRBD1 or TRBD2 (5 bases each). The CDR3 extends over 15 amino acids. V shed 0 bases and J shed 4 bases, with 10 bases lying between them. The germline V gene encodes CDR1 SGHRS and CDR2 YFSETQ. CDR3 nucleotide sequence: TGCGCCAGCAGCTTGGGGGACCGAGCCACCGGGGAGCTGTTTTTT. It is translated as CASSLGDRATGELFF. Looking up the rest from reference TRBV5-1 and TRBJ2-2 gives the full variable domain: KAGVTQTPRYLIKTRGQQVTLSCSPISGHRSVSWYQQTPGQGLQFLFEYFSETQRNKGNFPGRFSGRQFSNSRSEMNVSTLELGDSALYLCASSLGDRATGELFFGEGSRLTVL.

This clonotype was recorded at least ten times. This chain joins TRBV20-1 and TRBJ1-2, with TRBD1 identical over 8 bases. Germline CDR1 is DFQATT and CDR2 is SNEGSKA (reference sequence). The ends lost 1 base at V and 2 bases at J; junction bases unmatched: 9. The CDR3 covers 16 residues. The CDR3 DNA reads as TGCAGTGCTAGAGCGCGAAGGACAGGGACAAACTATGGCTACACCTTC. Its translation is CSARARRTGTNYGYTF.

This clonotype was found many times. This chain links TRBV20-1 with TRBJ2-7; TRBD2 aligns across 13 bases. CDR1 is DFQATT, CDR2 SNEGSKA, per germline (reference sequence). Unmatched junction bases numbered 1, after V lost 3 bases and J lost 2 bases. There are 14 residues in the CDR3. CDR3 loop: CSARTSGGTYEQYF. The CDR3 region has the DNA TGCAGTGCTAGGACTAGCGGGGGGACCTACGAGCAGTACTTC.

This clonotype was observed at least ten times. CDR3 DNA: TGTGCCAGCAGCCTCGGGACAGGGGGCGTGGAGACCCAGTACTTC. It yields the protein CASSLGTGGVETQYF. This chain joins TRBV5-8 and TRBJ2-5, with 12 bases that match TRBD1. The CDR3 spans 15 residues. CDR1 and CDR2 (germline): SGHTS, YDEGEE. With V trimmed by 4 bases and J by 5 bases, 6 bases remained unmatched.

This clonotype has ten or more counts. The chain combines TRBV20-1 with TRBJ2-1; weak D call: TRBD2 (7 bases). The germline V gene encodes CDR1 DFQATT and CDR2 SNEGSKA (reference sequence). Trimming shortened V by 5 bases and J by 6 bases, and 17 bases separated the two germline ends. This CDR3 is built from 14 residues. CDR3 DNA: TGCAGTGCTTGGTTAGGGGGGGCCGCCAATGAGCAGTTCTTC. Amino acids: CSAWLGGAANEQFF.

In its sample, this clonotype was seen many times. This chain links TRBV6-1 with TRBJ2-1; possible D gene TRBD2, 6 bases. The CDR3 consists of 13 residues. Germline-derived CDR1 and CDR2 are MNHNS and SASEGT. Trimming removed 3 bases at V and 9 bases at J, with 12 bases between. The chain's CDR3 is CASSEVAGSEQFF. The CDR3 region has the DNA TGTGCCAGCAGTGAGGTGGCGGGGAGTGAGCAGTTCTTC.

Many counts were recorded for this clonotype. The chain links TRBV20-1 to TRBJ1-1; D unresolved. The CDR3 is 14 residues long. Germline V CDR1 and CDR2: DFQATT, SNEGSKA (reference sequence). V lost 6 bases and J lost 1, with 15 bases in between. The CDR3 DNA sequence: TGCAGTGCCAGATCGGGCCCTCAGAACACTGAAGCTTTCTTT. Its translation: CSARSGPQNTEAFF.

This sequence joins TRBV27 and TRBJ2-1, with D perhaps matching TRBD2 (6 bases). Germline assignment: CDR1 MNHEY and CDR2 SMNVEV (reference sequence). V shed 0 bases and J shed 8 bases, with 14 bases lying between them. This CDR3 is built from 15 residues. CDR3 sequence: CASSLSGWGVDEQFF. The CDR3, as DNA: TGTGCCAGCAGTTTATCAGGGTGGGGGGTTGATGAGCAGTTCTTC.

This clonotype was recorded at least ten times. The V and J genes are TRBV7-2 and TRBJ2-3, with 9 bases fitting TRBD2. This CDR3 comprises 17 residues. With V trimmed by 5 bases and J by 6 bases, 15 bases remained unmatched. Germline V gene data show CDR1 as SGHTA and CDR2 as FQGNSA. CDR3 residues: CASSPERLAATGDTQYF. Here the CDR3 DNA reads TGTGCCAGCAGCCCCGAGAGACTAGCGGCCACTGGTGATACGCAGTATTTT.

This clonotype was counted at least ten times. V usage is TRBV12-3 or TRBV12-4 and J usage is TRBJ2-1, with 13 bases lining up with TRBD2. V was clipped by 5 bases and J by 3 bases; unmatched bases: 4. The CDR3 runs 16 residues. The CDR3 reads CASSNGLAGDYNEQFF. CDR3 DNA: TGTGCCAGCAGTAACGGACTAGCGGGGGACTACAATGAGCAGTTCTTC.

This clonotype came up many times. V is TRBV9 and J is TRBJ2-7; TRBD2 matches 11 bases. Losses at the gene ends were 3 bases for V and 3 bases for J; bases not matched to a gene: 5. The V gene's germline CDR1 is SGDLS and CDR2 YYNGEE. The CDR3 consists of 15 residues. The CDR3 sequence is CASSAGTSGLYEQYF. The CDR3 DNA is TGTGCCAGCAGCGCCGGGACTAGCGGACTCTACGAGCAGTACTTC.

This clonotype was seen many times. The J gene is TRBJ1-1, the V gene TRBV6-8; D ambiguous. The CDR3 is made up of 15 amino acids. CDR1 is MNHGY and CDR2 is SAAAGT in the germline V gene. Trimming shortened V by 0 bases and J by 0 bases, and 8 bases separated the two germline ends. The CDR3 DNA follows: TGTGCCAGCAGTTACTCAGCGACCATGAACACTGAAGCTTTCTTT. This encodes CASSYSATMNTEAFF.

Many counts were recorded for this clonotype. The chain is built from TRBV5-1 and TRBJ2-1, with D possibly being TRBD2 (5 bases). The CDR3 is 11 amino acids. V lost 6 bases, J lost 9 bases, and 10 bases lay in between. Germline CDR1 SGHRS, CDR2 YFSETQ. CDR3 DNA sequence: TGCGCCAGCACTCTCGGAGGTGAGCAGTTCTTC. Protein sequence: CASTLGGEQFF. Full variable domain (rest looked up from reference TRBV5-1 and TRBJ2-1): KAGVTQTPRYLIKTRGQQVTLSCSPISGHRSVSWYQQTPGQGLQFLFEYFSETQRNKGNFPGRFSGRQFSNSRSEMNVSTLELGDSALYLCASTLGGEQFFGPGTRLTVL.

This clonotype was seen ten or more times. The chain is built from TRBV27 and TRBJ2-6; no clear D gene. The CDR3 runs to 13 residues. V shed 0 bases and J shed 3 bases, with 0 bases lying between them. Germline V gives CDR1 MNHEY, CDR2 SMNVEV (reference sequence). The CDR3 DNA sequence: TGTGCCAGCAGTTTATCTGGGGCCAACGTCCTGACTTTC. The encoded protein is CASSLSGANVLTF.

This clonotype was counted ten times or more. CDR3 amino acids: CSAGGINTEAFF. CDR3 DNA: TGCAGTGCCGGGGGGATAAACACTGAAGCTTTCTTT. V is TRBV20-1 and J is TRBJ1-1, with D possibly TRBD1 on 5 matching bases. The germline V gene has CDR1 DFQATT and CDR2 SNEGSKA (reference sequence). CDR3 length equals 12 residues. The V gene lost 6 bases and the J gene lost 2 bases, with 10 bases spanning the gap.

This clonotype was recorded many times. The chain carries TRBV20-1 and TRBJ2-5; D gene uncertain. This CDR3 region has 11 residues. Germline lookup yields CDR1 DFQATT and CDR2 SNEGSKA (reference sequence). V lost 2 bases to trimming and J lost 9 bases, with 10 bases between them. For the CDR3, the DNA is TGCAGTGCTAGATTACCGATGGCCCAGTACTTC. Protein product: CSARLPMAQYF.

V and J are TRBV6-5 and TRBJ1-1, with D uncertain. This CDR3 has 14 residues. The V and J ends lost 5 bases and 1 base respectively, with 11 bases between them. Germline assignment: CDR1 MNHEY and CDR2 SVGAGI. The chain's CDR3 is CASSPTVRNTEAFF. As DNA, the CDR3 is TGTGCCAGCAGTCCTACAGTGAGGAACACTGAAGCTTTCTTT.

The chain links TRBV20-1 to TRBJ1-3; no firm D call. The CDR3 runs to 15 residues. Per germline, CDR1 DFQATT and CDR2 SNEGSKA (reference sequence). Trimming stripped 0 bases from V and 1 base from J, with 10 bases between. The CDR3: CSARDQRQSGNTIYF. The CDR3 region has the DNA TGCAGTGCTAGAGATCAGAGGCAATCTGGAAACACCATATATTTT.

This clonotype was observed at least ten times. The chain has TRBV9 and TRBJ2-7; perhaps TRBD2 as D (6 bases). CDR1 is SGDLS, CDR2 YYNGEE, per germline. This CDR3 has 14 residues. V was trimmed by 2 bases and J by 3 bases, leaving 12 bases between them. CDR3 sequence: CASSVLADNYEQYF. The CDR3 coding sequence is TGTGCCAGCAGCGTTTTAGCGGATAACTACGAGCAGTACTTC.

As regards this clonotype: A clone one base away is much larger, so this may be a read error. The chain carries TRBV20-1 and TRBJ2-1, with TRBD2 identical over 7 bases. CDR3 length: 15 residues. Germline-derived CDR1 and CDR2 are DFQATT and SNEGSKA (reference sequence). CDR3 bases: TGCAGTTCTAGAGATCTAAGCGGGGTCTACAATGAGCAGTTCTTC. Translating gives CSSRDLSGVYNEQFF.

This rearrangement joins TRBV5-1 to TRBJ1-1; D might be TRBD1 (6 bases). The CDR3 loop spans 15 amino acids. Per germline, CDR1 SGHRS and CDR2 YFSETQ. With 0 bases removed from V and 1 base from J, the gap between germline ends came to 10 bases. The CDR3 is CASSLVSRGNTEAFF. CDR3 bases: TGCGCCAGCAGCTTGGTTTCCAGGGGGAACACTGAAGCTTTCTTT. Combining the CDR3 with reference TRBV5-1 and TRBJ1-1 gives the whole variable domain KAGVTQTPRYLIKTRGQQVTLSCSPISGHRSVSWYQQTPGQGLQFLFEYFSETQRNKGNFPGRFSGRQFSNSRSEMNVSTLELGDSALYLCASSLVSRGNTEAFFGQGTRLTVV.

This clonotype was counted many times. The chain has TRBV9 and TRBJ2-2; the D call may be TRBD1 or TRBD2 (5 bases each). Germline V CDR1 and CDR2: SGDLS, YYNGEE. V was pared by 3 bases and J by 4 bases, with 10 bases between. The CDR3 has 14 residues. The CDR3 loop is CASSGGSGTGELFF. As DNA, the CDR3 is TGTGCCAGCAGCGGGGGGTCGGGCACCGGGGAGCTGTTTTTT.

Worth noting for this clonotype: A much larger clone lies one base from this, so it may be a read error. The chain combines TRBV7-6 with TRBJ2-7; D perhaps matches TRBD2 (7 bases). Trimming pared 8 bases from V and 6 bases from J, leaving 20 bases between. The CDR3 length is 14 residues. The germline V gene encodes CDR1 SGHVS and CDR2 FNYEAQ. DNA of the CDR3: TGTGCCAGCGCCGGGGGCGGGGGTTTCTTCGAGCAGTACTTC. Encoded protein: CASAGGGGFFEQYF.

The sample holds many counts of this clonotype. The chain carries TRBV5-1 and TRBJ1-6; D is undetermined. Per the germline V gene, CDR1 is SGHRS and CDR2 is YFSETQ. This CDR3 spans 15 amino acids. Trimming shortened V by 2 bases and J by 5 bases, and 11 bases separated the two germline ends. The CDR3 coding sequence is TGCGCCAGCAGCTTATCGCGCCAGGATAATTCACCCCTCCACTTT. Residues: CASSLSRQDNSPLHF. The variable domain in full, with the rest retrieved from reference TRBV5-1 and TRBJ1-6, is KAGVTQTPRYLIKTRGQQVTLSCSPISGHRSVSWYQQTPGQGLQFLFEYFSETQRNKGNFPGRFSGRQFSNSRSEMNVSTLELGDSALYLCASSLSRQDNSPLHFGNGTRLTVT.

This clonotype was detected ten times or more. The chain couples TRBV20-1 to TRBJ1-4; TRBD1 might be the D (5 bases). V shed 4 bases and J shed 13 bases, with 22 bases lying between them. This CDR3 comprises 14 residues. Looked up from germline, CDR1 is DFQATT and CDR2 is SNEGSKA (reference sequence). The CDR3 DNA reads as TGCAGTGCTACGCCCCTCAGGGAAGGCATGGGACTGTTTTTT. It specifies CSATPLREGMGLFF.

This clonotype was counted a few times. The V gene is TRBV10-3, the J gene TRBJ2-1; 9 bases agree with TRBD2. Per germline, CDR1 ENHRY and CDR2 SYGVKD. CDR3 size: 15 residues. Trimming took 4 bases from V and 4 from J; bases not matched to a gene: 5. CDR3 protein: CAISGRLAEYNEQFF. The CDR3 DNA reads TGTGCCATCAGTGGTCGACTAGCGGAGTACAATGAGCAGTTCTTC.

This clonotype showed up many times. The V gene is TRBV4-1, the J gene TRBJ1-2; TRBD1 matches 12 bases. Germline CDR1 is MGHRA and CDR2 is YSYEKL. V gave up 4 bases and J gave up 5 bases; unmatched junction bases: 14. CDR3 length: 18 amino acids. CDR3 amino acids: CASSPSPGTGGTPYGYTF. CDR3 nucleotide sequence: TGCGCCAGCAGCCCTTCTCCCGGGACAGGGGGCACTCCGTATGGCTACACCTTC.

This CDR3 is CASSFAGGGTEAFF. The CDR3 DNA sequence: TGTGCCAGCAGTTTTGCTGGGGGTGGCACTGAAGCTTTCTTT. This sequence joins TRBV12-3 or TRBV12-4 and TRBJ1-1, with D maybe TRBD1 (5 bases). The CDR3 runs 14 residues. Trimming removed 3 bases from V and 4 bases from J, with 12 bases in between.

This clonotype appeared many times. The chain recombines TRBV10-3 with TRBJ1-1, with D perhaps matching TRBD1 (5 bases). CDR1 and CDR2 from the germline V gene are ENHRY and SYGVKD. Between the trimmed V and J ends, which lost 8 bases and 3 bases, there was a span of 13 bases. The CDR3 spans 13 residues. For the CDR3, the DNA is TGTGCCATCGGAGGGGCGCGGGACACTGAAGCTTTCTTT. This sequence encodes CAIGGARDTEAFF.

This chain connects TRBV20-1 to TRBJ1-2; D unresolved. Trimming took off 6 bases at V and 8 bases at J, with 16 bases between the two ends. Germline CDR1 DFQATT, CDR2 SNEGSKA (reference sequence). The CDR3 length is 12 residues. The CDR3 DNA sequence: TGCAGTGCCGGCGTAAAAGGATCCGGCTACACCTTC. Translation: CSAGVKGSGYTF.

Ten or more counts support this clonotype. The chain links TRBV7-2 to TRBJ2-7; 9 positions match TRBD1. Per the germline V gene, CDR1 is SGHTA and CDR2 is FQGNSA. CDR3 length: 16 amino acids. J was trimmed by 12 bases and V by 1 base; bases with no gene match: 16. In DNA, the CDR3 is TGTGCCAGCAGCTTAGGCGGACCGGGACAGGGAGGAGAACGGTACTTC. Protein product: CASSLGGPGQGGERYF.